Below are 28 T cell receptor beta chains sequenced from a single sample in a study of blood T cell repertoires in COVID-19. Assay used: immunoSEQ multiplex PCR; TCRdb lists only in-frame clones, some missing. Of 88,000 or so clones listed, 70% to 90% were seen once; the top ten hold 6.5% to 9%. The material sequenced was peripheral blood. Receptors originate from a man in his 60s with acute or convalescent COVID-19.

This chain links TRBV4-3 with TRBJ1-1; TRBD1 matches 12 bases. CDR1 is LGHNA and CDR2 is YSLEER in the germline V gene. The ends lost 4 bases at V and 3 bases at J; junction bases unmatched: 6. The CDR3 consists of 16 residues. CDR3 loop: CASSLGTGGLHTEAFF. The CDR3, as DNA: TGCGCCAGCAGCCTGGGGACAGGGGGCCTTCACACTGAAGCTTTCTTT.

The J gene is TRBJ1-4, the V gene TRBV19; 7 bases are shared with TRBD1. The V gene end was trimmed by 6 bases and the J gene end by 5 bases; junction bases not matched to a gene: 6. The CDR3 extends over 14 amino acids. Germline-derived CDR1 and CDR2 are LNHDA and SQIVND (reference sequence). The CDR3, as DNA: TGTGCCAGTAGCCCGGGACAGAAAAATGAAAAACTGTTTTTT. This sequence encodes CASSPGQKNEKLFF.

The rearrangement links TRBV19 to TRBJ2-7; D gene unclear. CDR3 length equals 13 residues. CDR1 and CDR2 from the germline V gene are LNHDA and SQIVND (reference sequence). The V end was cut by 5 bases, the J end by 4 bases, with 12 bases between. For the CDR3, the DNA is TGTGCCAGTAGTCCGTCCCCTCGTTACGAGCAGTACTTC. It codes for CASSPSPRYEQYF.

The rearrangement links TRBV5-1 to TRBJ1-3, with D unclear. The V and J ends lost 3 bases and 4 bases respectively, with 23 bases between them. Germline CDR1 and CDR2: SGHRS and YFSETQ. The CDR3 sequence is 18 residues long. CDR3 sequence reads: CASSSRPAEGGRGNTIYF. The CDR3 region has the DNA TGCGCCAGCAGCTCGCGGCCTGCGGAAGGTGGTCGCGGAAACACCATATATTTT. Based on the CDR3 plus reference TRBV5-1 and TRBJ1-3, the full variable domain is KAGVTQTPRYLIKTRGQQVTLSCSPISGHRSVSWYQQTPGQGLQFLFEYFSETQRNKGNFPGRFSGRQFSNSRSEMNVSTLELGDSALYLCASSSRPAEGGRGNTIYFGEGSWLTVV.

In nucleotides, the CDR3 is TGTGCCAGCAGTAACGGTGGGGGCAATTCACCCCTCCACTTT. Its translation is CASSNGGGNSPLHF. The chain joins TRBV6-5 to TRBJ1-6; D is possibly TRBD1 (6 bases). The V end was cut by 5 bases, the J end by 7 bases, with 12 bases between. The CDR3 covers 14 residues. CDR1 is MNHEY and CDR2 is SVGAGI in the germline V gene.

This chain uses TRBV5-5 with TRBJ2-3; the D gene is possibly TRBD2 (5 bases). This CDR3 spans 14 amino acids. V lost 2 bases, J lost 0 bases, and 7 bases lay in between. CDR1 and CDR2 (germline): SGHKS, YYEKEE (reference sequence). The CDR3 sequence: CASSFRGSTDTQYF. Written as DNA, the CDR3 is TGTGCCAGCAGCTTCCGGGGAAGCACAGATACGCAGTATTTT.

V is TRBV5-4 and J is TRBJ1-1; D might be TRBD1 (6 bases). Germline V lookup: CDR1 SGHNT, CDR2 YYREEE (reference sequence). Trimming took off 0 bases at V and 6 bases at J, with 12 bases between the two ends. The CDR3 covers 14 residues. The CDR3 sequence is CASSLDQGRAEAFF. As DNA, the CDR3 is TGTGCCAGCAGCTTGGATCAGGGGCGAGCTGAAGCTTTCTTT.

This clone was recorded once. The rearrangement links TRBV6-6 to TRBJ2-3; 12 bases agree with TRBD1. After removal of 8 bases from V and 2 bases from J, the junction contained 8 bases not matched to a gene. CDR3 size: 16 residues. Looked up from germline, CDR1 is MNHNY and CDR2 is SVGAGI (reference sequence). CDR3 sequence reads: CASGPGTGGNTDTQYF. In nucleotides, the CDR3 is TGTGCCAGCGGCCCCGGGACAGGGGGCAACACAGATACGCAGTATTTT.

The chain uses TRBV6-5 and TRBJ2-7; 9 bases are shared with TRBD1. V lost 6 bases, J lost 6 bases, and 6 bases stayed unmatched. CDR1 is MNHEY and CDR2 is SVGAGI in the germline V gene. The CDR3 is 13 amino acids. The CDR3 nucleotides are TGTGCCAGCAGGGTGACAGGGGGTGTCGAGCAGTACTTC. Its translation is CASRVTGGVEQYF.

The rearrangement uses TRBV4-1 and TRBJ2-5; TRBD1 is a possible D gene (5 bases). Germline CDR1 and CDR2: MGHRA and YSYEKL. The CDR3 covers 14 residues. Trimming left V 5 bases short and J 4 bases short, with 14 bases between. The CDR3 DNA follows: TGCGCCAGCAGCGTTTTGGCAGGGTCAGAGACCCAGTACTTC. Its protein is CASSVLAGSETQYF.

CDR3: CASSILAGAGELFF. The CDR3 nucleotides read TGTGCCAGTAGTATACTAGCGGGAGCCGGGGAGCTGTTTTTT. The chain is built from TRBV19 and TRBJ2-2, with 10 positions matching TRBD2. The V gene end was trimmed by 2 bases and the J gene end by 6 bases; junction bases not matched to a gene: 0. Looked up from germline, CDR1 is LNHDA and CDR2 is SQIVND (reference sequence). This CDR3 comprises 14 residues.

J is TRBJ2-5 and V is TRBV30; 9 nucleotides line up with TRBD2. CDR3 size: 15 residues. V was clipped by 0 bases and J by 3 bases; unmatched bases: 5. CDR1 and CDR2 from the germline V gene are GTSNPN and SVGIG (reference sequence). Here the CDR3 reads CAWSVRGGAEETQYF. Written as DNA, the CDR3 is TGTGCCTGGAGTGTACGCGGGGGGGCCGAAGAGACCCAGTACTTC.

This chain connects TRBV4-3 to TRBJ1-2, with TRBD1 identical over 7 bases. This CDR3 comprises 16 residues. J gave up 0 bases and V 0 bases, and 4 bases lay outside the gene matches. Germline assignment: CDR1 LGHNA and CDR2 YSLEER. The CDR3 region is CASSQDPGQPNYGYTF. The CDR3 DNA sequence: TGCGCCAGCAGCCAAGACCCGGGACAGCCTAACTATGGCTACACCTTC.

The rearrangement uses TRBV2 and TRBJ1-5; possibly TRBD1 for D (6 bases). This CDR3 comprises 11 residues. Trimming stripped 3 bases from V and 11 bases from J, with 8 bases between. Germline V lookup: CDR1 SNHLY, CDR2 FYNNEI. The CDR3 protein is CASSEGAAQHF. CDR3 DNA: TGTGCCAGCAGTGAGGGGGCGGCCCAGCATTTT.

This sequence joins TRBV6-5 and TRBJ2-7; TRBD2 is a possible D gene (6 bases). The CDR3 covers 13 residues. The V end was cut by 6 bases, the J end by 1 base, with 10 bases between. Looked up from germline, CDR1 is MNHEY and CDR2 is SVGAGI. The chain's CDR3 is CASRRGASYEQYF. The DNA of the CDR3 is TGTGCCAGCAGGCGCGGGGCTTCCTACGAGCAGTACTTC.

The V call is TRBV4-1, the J call TRBJ2-1; weak D call: TRBD1 (7 bases). The germline gives CDR1 MGHRA, CDR2 YSYEKL. CDR3 length equals 16 residues. V was pared by 1 base and J by 3 bases, with 13 bases between. The CDR3 reads CASSQVAGQYYNEQFF. The DNA for the CDR3 is TGCGCCAGCAGCCAAGTGGCGGGACAGTACTACAATGAGCAGTTCTTC.

This clone showed up just a few times. The chain links TRBV4-2 to TRBJ2-7; 9 nucleotides agree with TRBD2. Germline CDR1 LGHNA, CDR2 YNFKEQ. Trimming took 2 bases from V and 1 from J; bases not matched to a gene: 12. The CDR3 length is 18 residues. DNA for the CDR3: TGTGCCAGCAGCCAATTTATTGGGGCTAGCGGGATGTCCTACGAGCAGTACTTC. This gives the protein CASSQFIGASGMSYEQYF.

The V gene is TRBV11-3, the J gene TRBJ2-3, with TRBD2 identical over 14 bases. The CDR3 covers 14 residues. Trimming took 8 bases from V and 3 from J; bases not matched to a gene: 1. Germline V CDR1 and CDR2: SGHNT, YENEEA. In nucleotides, the CDR3 is TGTGCCAGCGGGACTAGCGGGAGAACAGATACGCAGTATTTT. Translating it yields CASGTSGRTDTQYF.

The J gene is TRBJ1-2, the V gene TRBV2; no clear D. Per the germline V gene, CDR1 is SNHLY and CDR2 is FYNNEI. The CDR3 consists of 12 residues. Between the trimmed V and J ends, which lost 4 bases and 3 bases, there was a span of 6 bases. CDR3 nucleotides: TGTGCCAGCAGTGGCAGATACTATGGCTACACCTTC. Protein sequence: CASSGRYYGYTF. Variable domain in full (rest from reference TRBV2 and TRBJ1-2): EPEVTQTPSHQVTQMGQEVILRCVPISNHLYFYWYRQILGQKVEFLVSFYNNEISEKSEIFDDQFSVERPDGSNFTLKIRSTKLEDSAMYFCASSGRYYGYTFGSGTRLTVV.

This chain connects TRBV4-1 to TRBJ2-3, with TRBD1 matching 7 bases. Germline V lookup: CDR1 MGHRA, CDR2 YSYEKL. The CDR3 has 15 amino acids. J lost 6 bases, V lost 3 bases, and 9 bases had no gene match. The CDR3 DNA reads TGCGCCAGCAGCCAGCCTGACAGGGCATGGGATACGCAGTATTTT. It specifies CASSQPDRAWDTQYF.

This chain links TRBV9 with TRBJ1-1, with D possibly TRBD1 on 5 matching bases. The CDR3 loop spans 13 amino acids. Germline loops: CDR1 SGDLS, CDR2 YYNGEE. The germline V and J ends were trimmed by 4 bases and 5 bases, with 12 bases remaining between them. The CDR3 sequence is CASSPGSWTEAFF. Written as DNA, the CDR3 is TGTGCCAGCAGCCCAGGGTCTTGGACTGAAGCTTTCTTT. Looking up the rest from reference TRBV9 and TRBJ1-1 gives the full variable domain: DSGVTQTPKHLITATGQRVTLRCSPRSGDLSVYWYQQSLDQGLQFLIQYYNGEERAKGNILERFSAQQFPDLHSELNLSSLELGDSALYFCASSPGSWTEAFFGQGTRLTVV.

The chain has TRBV10-2 and TRBJ2-7, with TRBD1 as a possible D gene (5 bases). The V and J ends lost 6 bases and 2 bases respectively, with 14 bases between them. This CDR3 contains 14 residues. Per germline, CDR1 WSHSY and CDR2 SAAADI. CDR3 sequence: CASREAGPTYEQYF. CDR3 DNA: TGCGCCAGCAGAGAGGCAGGGCCGACCTACGAGCAGTACTTC.

The chain links TRBV9 to TRBJ1-5; the D is unclear. The CDR3 covers 15 residues. The germline V gene has CDR1 SGDLS and CDR2 YYNGEE. Between the trimmed V and J ends, which lost 0 bases and 4 bases, there was a span of 11 bases. CDR3 loop: CASSVAELPNQPQHF. The CDR3 nucleotides read TGTGCCAGCAGCGTAGCGGAGCTACCGAATCAGCCCCAGCATTTT.

The genes are TRBV3-1 (or the pseudogene TRBV3-2) and TRBJ2-3; the match to TRBD2 covers 8 bases. The V gene end was trimmed by 4 bases and the J gene end by 4 bases; junction bases not matched to a gene: 10. CDR1 and CDR2 (germline): LGHDT, YNNKEL (reference sequence). The CDR3 length is 16 residues. The DNA of the CDR3 is TGTGCCAGCAGCCGCCCCGCGGGAGCGGGAGCAGATACGCAGTATTTT. Protein sequence: CASSRPAGAGADTQYF.

The rearrangement links TRBV7-8 to TRBJ1-1; D is possibly TRBD1 (5 bases). CDR1 and CDR2 (germline): SGHVS, FQNEAQ. The CDR3 has 11 residues. Trimming left V 4 bases short and J 8 bases short, with 8 bases between. The CDR3: CASSSQVEAFF. The CDR3 DNA sequence: TGTGCCAGCAGCTCACAGGTCGAAGCTTTCTTT.

The chain combines TRBV7-2 with TRBJ1-6, with D unresolved. CDR3 length: 14 amino acids. V was clipped by 5 bases and J by 2 bases, with 7 bases between them. Germline assignment: CDR1 SGHTA and CDR2 FQGNSA. This CDR3 reads CASSAGPYNSPLHF. The DNA for the CDR3 is TGTGCCAGCAGCGCGGGCCCCTATAATTCACCCCTCCACTTT.

This clone was found a few times. The chain employs TRBV30 and TRBJ1-2, with unresolved D. CDR1 and CDR2 from the germline V gene are GTSNPN and SVGIG (reference sequence). V was clipped by 2 bases and J by 6 bases, with 19 bases between them. This CDR3 spans 15 amino acids. The CDR3 sequence: CAWSKGEISRHGYTF. Written as DNA, the CDR3 is TGTGCCTGGAGTAAAGGAGAAATCAGTCGGCATGGCTACACCTTC.

The V gene is TRBV5-6, the J gene TRBJ1-2, with TRBD1 matching 7 bases. Trimming cost V 4 bases and J 3 bases; bases outside gene matches: 3. This CDR3 region has 13 residues. Germline CDR1 reads SGHDT; CDR2 reads YYEEEE. This CDR3 is CASSRDRDYGYTF. The DNA of the CDR3 is TGTGCCAGCAGCCGGGACAGAGACTATGGCTACACCTTC.